This T cell receptor (beta chain) was identified during a study of blood T cell repertoires in COVID-19. Study background: Material from acute and convalescent COVID-19 was sourced from the United States, Italy and Spain. The cDNA or gDNA used as material had been derived from T cells, B-cell-depleted T cells, or PBMCs.

The CDR3 is 13 amino acids. V lost 7 bases and J 5 bases, leaving 13 bases between the germline ends. CDR1 is MNHEY, CDR2 SVGAGI, per germline. Authors' analysis steps: The authors estimated nucleated cell counts from reference gene primer amplification. The data were produced by immunoSEQ multiplex PCR, yet TCRdb's version contains in-frame clones alone and is incomplete. V and J calls and clone size are copied from that table; D and trimming were computed from the DNA. Of 65,000 to 75,000 clones in the sample, 89% were seen once. The chain couples TRBV6-5 to TRBJ2-3; possible D gene TRBD1, 6 bases. The receptor's source is a woman in her forties or fifties with active COVID-19. The sequenced sample was peripheral blood. DNA of the CDR3: TGTGCCAGCATTCAGACAGGACAAGATACGCAGTATTTT. Its translation is CASIQTGQDTQYF.